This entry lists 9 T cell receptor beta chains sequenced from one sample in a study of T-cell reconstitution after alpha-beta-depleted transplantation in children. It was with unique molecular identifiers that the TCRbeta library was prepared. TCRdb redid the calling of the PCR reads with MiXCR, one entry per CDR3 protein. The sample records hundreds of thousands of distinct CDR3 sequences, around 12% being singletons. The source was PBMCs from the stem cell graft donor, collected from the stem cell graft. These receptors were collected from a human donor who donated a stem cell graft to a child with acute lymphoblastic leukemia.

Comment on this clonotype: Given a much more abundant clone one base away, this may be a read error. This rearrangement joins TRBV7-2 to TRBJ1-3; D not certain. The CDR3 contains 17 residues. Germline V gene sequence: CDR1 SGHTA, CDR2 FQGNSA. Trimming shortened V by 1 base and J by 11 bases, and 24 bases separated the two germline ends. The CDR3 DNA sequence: TGTGCCAGCAGCTTAGGGTCAACAGCCCTCTCCGGCAACGCCATATATTTT. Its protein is CASSLGSTALSGNAIYF.

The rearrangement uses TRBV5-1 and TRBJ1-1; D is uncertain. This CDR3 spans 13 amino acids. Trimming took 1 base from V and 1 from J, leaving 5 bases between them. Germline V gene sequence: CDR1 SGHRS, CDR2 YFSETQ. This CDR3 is CASSLNWNTEAFF. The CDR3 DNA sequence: TGCGCCAGCAGCTTGAACTGGAACACTGAAGCTTTCTTT.

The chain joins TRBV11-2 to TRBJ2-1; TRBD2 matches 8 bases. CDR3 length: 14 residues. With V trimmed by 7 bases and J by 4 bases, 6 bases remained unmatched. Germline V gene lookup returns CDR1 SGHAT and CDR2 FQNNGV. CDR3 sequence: CASNRGGLYNEQFF. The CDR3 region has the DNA TGTGCCAGCAACCGGGGGGGACTATACAATGAGCAGTTCTTC.

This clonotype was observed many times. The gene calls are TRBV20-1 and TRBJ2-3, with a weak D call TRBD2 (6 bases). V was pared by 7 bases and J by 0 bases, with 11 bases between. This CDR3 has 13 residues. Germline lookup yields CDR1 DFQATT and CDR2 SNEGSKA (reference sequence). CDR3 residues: CSVTSLSTDTQYF. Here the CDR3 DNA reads TGCAGTGTGACTAGTCTTAGCACAGATACGCAGTATTTT.

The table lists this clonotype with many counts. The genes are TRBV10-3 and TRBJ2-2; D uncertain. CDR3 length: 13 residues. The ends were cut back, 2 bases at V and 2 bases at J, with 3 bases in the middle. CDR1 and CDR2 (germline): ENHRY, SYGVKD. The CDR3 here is CAISETNTGELFF. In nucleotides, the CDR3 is TGTGCCATCAGTGAGACTAACACCGGGGAGCTGTTTTTT.

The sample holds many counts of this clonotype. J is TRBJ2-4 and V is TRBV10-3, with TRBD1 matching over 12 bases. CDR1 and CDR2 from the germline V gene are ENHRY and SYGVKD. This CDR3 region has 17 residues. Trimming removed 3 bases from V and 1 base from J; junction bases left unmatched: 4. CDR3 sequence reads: CAISDPGTGGAKNIQYF. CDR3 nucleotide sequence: TGTGCCATCAGTGACCCCGGGACAGGGGGCGCCAAAAACATTCAGTACTTC.

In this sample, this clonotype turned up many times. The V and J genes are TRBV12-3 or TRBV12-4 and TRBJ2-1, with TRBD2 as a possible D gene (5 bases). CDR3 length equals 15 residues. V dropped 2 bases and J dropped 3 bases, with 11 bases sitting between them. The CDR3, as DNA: TGTGCCAGCAGTTTATTTGAGGGATACTACAATGAGCAGTTCTTC. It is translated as CASSLFEGYYNEQFF.

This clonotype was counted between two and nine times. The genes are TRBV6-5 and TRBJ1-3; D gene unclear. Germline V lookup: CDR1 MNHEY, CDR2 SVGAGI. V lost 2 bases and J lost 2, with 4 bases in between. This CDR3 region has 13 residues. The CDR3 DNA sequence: TGTGCCAGCAGTTACGGTGCTGGAAACACCATATATTTT. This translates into CASSYGAGNTIYF.

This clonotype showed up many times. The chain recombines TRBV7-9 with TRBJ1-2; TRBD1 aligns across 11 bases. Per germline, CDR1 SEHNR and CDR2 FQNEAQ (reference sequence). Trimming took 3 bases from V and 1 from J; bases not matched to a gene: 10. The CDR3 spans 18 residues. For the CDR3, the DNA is TGTGCCAGCAGCTTTTCACCGGGACAGGGGGATCTTAACTATGGCTACACCTTC. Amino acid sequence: CASSFSPGQGDLNYGYTF.